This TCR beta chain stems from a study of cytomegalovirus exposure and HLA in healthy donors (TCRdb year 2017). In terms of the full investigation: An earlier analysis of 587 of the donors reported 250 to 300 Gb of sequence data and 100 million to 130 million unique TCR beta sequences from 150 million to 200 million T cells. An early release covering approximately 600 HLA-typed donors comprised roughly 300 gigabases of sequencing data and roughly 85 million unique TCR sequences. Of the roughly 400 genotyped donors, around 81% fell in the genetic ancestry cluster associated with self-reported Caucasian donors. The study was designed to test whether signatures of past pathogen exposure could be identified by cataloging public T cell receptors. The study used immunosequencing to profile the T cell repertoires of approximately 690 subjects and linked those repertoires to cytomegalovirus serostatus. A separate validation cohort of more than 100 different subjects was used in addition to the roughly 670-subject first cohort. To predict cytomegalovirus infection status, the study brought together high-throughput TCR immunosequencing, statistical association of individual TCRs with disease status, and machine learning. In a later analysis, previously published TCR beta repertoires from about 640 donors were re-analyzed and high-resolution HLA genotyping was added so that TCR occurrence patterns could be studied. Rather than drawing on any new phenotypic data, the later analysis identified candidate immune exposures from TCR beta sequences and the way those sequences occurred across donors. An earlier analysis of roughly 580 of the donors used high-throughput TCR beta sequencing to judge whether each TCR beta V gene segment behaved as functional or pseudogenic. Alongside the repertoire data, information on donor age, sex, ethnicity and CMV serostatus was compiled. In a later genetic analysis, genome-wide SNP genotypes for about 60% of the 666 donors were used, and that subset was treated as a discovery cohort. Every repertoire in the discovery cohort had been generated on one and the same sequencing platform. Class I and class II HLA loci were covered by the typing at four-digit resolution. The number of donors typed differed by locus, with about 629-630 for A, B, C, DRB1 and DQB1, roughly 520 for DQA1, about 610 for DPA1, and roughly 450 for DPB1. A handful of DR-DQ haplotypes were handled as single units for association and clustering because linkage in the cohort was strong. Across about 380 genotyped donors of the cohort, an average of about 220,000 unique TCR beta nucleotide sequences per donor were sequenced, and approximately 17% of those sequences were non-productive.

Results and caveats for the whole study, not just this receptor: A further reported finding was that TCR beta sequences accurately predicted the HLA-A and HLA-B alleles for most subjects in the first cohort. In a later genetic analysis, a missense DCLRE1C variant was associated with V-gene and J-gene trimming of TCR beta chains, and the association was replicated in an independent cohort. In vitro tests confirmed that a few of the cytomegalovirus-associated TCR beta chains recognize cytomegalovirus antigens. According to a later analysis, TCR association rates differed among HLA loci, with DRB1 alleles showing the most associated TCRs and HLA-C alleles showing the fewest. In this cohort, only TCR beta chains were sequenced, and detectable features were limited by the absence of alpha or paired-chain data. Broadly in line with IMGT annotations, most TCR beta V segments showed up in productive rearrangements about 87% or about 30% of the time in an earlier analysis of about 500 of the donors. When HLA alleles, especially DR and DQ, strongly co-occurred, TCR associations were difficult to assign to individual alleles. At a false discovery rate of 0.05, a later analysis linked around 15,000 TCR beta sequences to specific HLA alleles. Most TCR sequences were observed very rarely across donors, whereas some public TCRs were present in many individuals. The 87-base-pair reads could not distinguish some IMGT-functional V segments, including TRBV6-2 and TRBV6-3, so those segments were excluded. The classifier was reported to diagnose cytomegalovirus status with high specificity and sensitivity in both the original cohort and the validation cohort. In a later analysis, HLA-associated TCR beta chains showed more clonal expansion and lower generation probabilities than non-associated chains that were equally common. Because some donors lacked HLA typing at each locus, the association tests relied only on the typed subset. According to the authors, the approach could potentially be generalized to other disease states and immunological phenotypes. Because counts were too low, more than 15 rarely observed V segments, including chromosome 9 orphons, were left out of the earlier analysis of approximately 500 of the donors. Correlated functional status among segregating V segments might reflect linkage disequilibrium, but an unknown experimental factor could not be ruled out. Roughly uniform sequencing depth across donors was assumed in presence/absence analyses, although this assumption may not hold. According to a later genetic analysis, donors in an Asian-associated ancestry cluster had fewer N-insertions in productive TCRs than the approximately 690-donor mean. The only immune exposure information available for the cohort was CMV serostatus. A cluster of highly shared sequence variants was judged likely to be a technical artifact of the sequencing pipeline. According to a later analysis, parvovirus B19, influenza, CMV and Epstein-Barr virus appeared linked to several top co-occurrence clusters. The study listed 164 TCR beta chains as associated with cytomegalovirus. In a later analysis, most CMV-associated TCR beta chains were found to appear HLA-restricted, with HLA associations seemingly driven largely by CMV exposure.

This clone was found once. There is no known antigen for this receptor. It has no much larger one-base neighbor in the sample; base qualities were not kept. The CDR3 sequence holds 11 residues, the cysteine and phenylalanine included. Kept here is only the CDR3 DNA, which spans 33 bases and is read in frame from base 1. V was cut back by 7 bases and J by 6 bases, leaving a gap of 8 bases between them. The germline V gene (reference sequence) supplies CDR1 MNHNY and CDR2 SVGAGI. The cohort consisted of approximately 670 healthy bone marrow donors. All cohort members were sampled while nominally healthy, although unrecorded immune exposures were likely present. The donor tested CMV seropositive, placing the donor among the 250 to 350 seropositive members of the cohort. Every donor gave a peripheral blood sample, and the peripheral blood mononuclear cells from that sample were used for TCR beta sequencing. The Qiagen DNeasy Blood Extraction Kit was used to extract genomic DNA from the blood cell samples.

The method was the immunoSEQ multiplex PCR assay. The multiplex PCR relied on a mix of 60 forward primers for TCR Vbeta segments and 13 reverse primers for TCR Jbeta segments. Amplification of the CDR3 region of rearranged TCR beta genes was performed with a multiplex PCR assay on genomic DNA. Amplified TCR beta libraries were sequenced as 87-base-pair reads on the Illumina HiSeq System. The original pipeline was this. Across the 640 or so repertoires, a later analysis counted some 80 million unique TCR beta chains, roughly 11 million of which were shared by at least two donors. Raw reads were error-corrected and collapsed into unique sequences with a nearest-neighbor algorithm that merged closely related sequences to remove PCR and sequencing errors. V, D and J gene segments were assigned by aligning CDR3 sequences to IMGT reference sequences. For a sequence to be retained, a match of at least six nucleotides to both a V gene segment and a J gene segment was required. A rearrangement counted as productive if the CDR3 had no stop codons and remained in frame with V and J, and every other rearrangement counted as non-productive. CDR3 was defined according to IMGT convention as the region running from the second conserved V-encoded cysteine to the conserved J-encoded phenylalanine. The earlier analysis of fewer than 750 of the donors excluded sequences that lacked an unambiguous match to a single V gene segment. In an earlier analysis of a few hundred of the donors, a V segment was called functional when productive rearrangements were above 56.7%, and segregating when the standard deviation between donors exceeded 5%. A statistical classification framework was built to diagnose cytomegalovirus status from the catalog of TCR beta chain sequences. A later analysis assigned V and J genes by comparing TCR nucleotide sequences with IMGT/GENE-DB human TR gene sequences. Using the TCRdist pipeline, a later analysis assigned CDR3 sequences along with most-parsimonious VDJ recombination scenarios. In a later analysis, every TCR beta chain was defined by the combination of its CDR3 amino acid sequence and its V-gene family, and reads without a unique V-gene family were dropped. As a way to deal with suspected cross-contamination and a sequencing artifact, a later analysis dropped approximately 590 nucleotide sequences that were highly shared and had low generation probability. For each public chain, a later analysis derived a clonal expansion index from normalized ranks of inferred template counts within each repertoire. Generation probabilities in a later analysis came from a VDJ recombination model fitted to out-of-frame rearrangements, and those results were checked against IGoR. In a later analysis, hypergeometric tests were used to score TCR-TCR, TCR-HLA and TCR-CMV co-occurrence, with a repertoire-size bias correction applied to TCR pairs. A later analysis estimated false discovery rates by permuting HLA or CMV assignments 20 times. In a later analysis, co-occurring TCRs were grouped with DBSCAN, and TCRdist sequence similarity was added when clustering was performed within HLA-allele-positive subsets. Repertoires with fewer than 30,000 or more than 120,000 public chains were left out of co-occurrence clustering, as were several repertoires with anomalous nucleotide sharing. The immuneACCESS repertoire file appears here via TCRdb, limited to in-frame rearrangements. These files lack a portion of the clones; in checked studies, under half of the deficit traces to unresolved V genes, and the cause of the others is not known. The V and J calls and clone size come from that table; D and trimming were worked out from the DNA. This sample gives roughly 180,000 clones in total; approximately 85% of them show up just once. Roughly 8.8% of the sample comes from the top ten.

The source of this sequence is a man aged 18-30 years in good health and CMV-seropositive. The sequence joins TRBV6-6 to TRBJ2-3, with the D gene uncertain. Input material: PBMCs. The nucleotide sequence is TGTGCCAGCACTACGCGCGATACGCAGTATTTT. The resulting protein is CASTTRDTQYF.